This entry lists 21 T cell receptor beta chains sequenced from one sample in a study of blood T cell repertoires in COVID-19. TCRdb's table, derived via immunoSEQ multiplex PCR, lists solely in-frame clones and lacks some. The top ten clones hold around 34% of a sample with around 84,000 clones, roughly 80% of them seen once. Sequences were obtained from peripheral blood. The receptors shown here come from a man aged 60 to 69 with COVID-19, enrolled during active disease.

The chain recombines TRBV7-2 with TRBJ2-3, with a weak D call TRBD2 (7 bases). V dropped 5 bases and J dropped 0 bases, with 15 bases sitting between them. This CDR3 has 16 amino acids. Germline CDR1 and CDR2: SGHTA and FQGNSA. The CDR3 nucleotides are TGTGCCAGCAGCCCGGGGGGCAAACCTAGCACAGATACGCAGTATTTT. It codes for CASSPGGKPSTDTQYF.

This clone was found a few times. Here the CDR3 reads CASSGIREAETQYF. Here the CDR3 DNA reads TGTGCCAGCAGCGGGATCAGGGAGGCGGAGACCCAGTACTTC. V usage is TRBV5-4 and J usage is TRBJ2-5; maybe TRBD2 (6 bases). The CDR3 contains 14 residues. Germline assignment: CDR1 SGHNT and CDR2 YYREEE (reference sequence). V lost 4 bases and J 5 bases, leaving 15 bases between the germline ends.

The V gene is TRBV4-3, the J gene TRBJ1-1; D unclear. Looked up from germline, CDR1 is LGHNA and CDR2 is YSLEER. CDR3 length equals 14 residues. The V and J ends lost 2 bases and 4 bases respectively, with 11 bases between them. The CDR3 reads CASSQSIPGTEAFF. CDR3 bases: TGCGCCAGCAGCCAATCAATTCCGGGCACTGAAGCTTTCTTT.

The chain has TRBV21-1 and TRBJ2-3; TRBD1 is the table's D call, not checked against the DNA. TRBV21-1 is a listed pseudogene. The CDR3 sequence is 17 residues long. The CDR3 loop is CASSKEVPQGGTDTQYF. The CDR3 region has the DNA TGTGCCAGCAGCAAGGAGGTCCCGCAGGGGGGCACAGATACGCAGTATTTT.

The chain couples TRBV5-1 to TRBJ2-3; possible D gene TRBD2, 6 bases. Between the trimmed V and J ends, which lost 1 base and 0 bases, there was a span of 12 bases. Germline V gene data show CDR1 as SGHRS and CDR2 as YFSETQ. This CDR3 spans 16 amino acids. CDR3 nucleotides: TGCGCCAGCAGCTTGATTAGCGGATCTAGCACAGATACGCAGTATTTT. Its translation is CASSLISGSSTDTQYF.

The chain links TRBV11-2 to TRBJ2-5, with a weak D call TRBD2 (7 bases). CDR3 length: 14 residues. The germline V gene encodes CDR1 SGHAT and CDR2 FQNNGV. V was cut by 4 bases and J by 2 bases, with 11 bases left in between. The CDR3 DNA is TGTGCCAGCAGCTGGGGGCGGGAGCAAGAGACCCAGTACTTC. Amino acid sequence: CASSWGREQETQYF.

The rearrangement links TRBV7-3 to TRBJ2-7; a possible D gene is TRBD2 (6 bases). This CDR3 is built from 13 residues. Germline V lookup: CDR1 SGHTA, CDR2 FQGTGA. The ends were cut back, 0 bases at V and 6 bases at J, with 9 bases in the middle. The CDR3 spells CASSLTRGGEQYF. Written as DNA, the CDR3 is TGTGCCAGCAGCTTAACGCGGGGAGGCGAGCAGTACTTC.

The DNA of the CDR3 is TGTGCCAGCAGCCCCGACAGGGATAGGGGACCCCAGCATTTT. It translates to CASSPDRDRGPQHF. The chain combines TRBV11-2 with TRBJ1-5; 7 positions agree with TRBD1. CDR1 is SGHAT, CDR2 FQNNGV, per germline. The CDR3 loop spans 14 amino acids. The ends lost 5 bases at V and 10 bases at J; junction bases unmatched: 11.

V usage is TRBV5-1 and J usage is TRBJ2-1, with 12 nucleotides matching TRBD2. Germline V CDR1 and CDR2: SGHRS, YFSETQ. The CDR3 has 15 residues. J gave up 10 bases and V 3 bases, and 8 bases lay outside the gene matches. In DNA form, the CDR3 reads TGCGCCAGCAGCTATGGACTAGCGGGACCCCAGGAGCAGTTCTTC. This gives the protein CASSYGLAGPQEQFF. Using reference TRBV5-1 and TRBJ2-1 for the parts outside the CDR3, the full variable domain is KAGVTQTPRYLIKTRGQQVTLSCSPISGHRSVSWYQQTPGQGLQFLFEYFSETQRNKGNFPGRFSGRQFSNSRSEMNVSTLELGDSALYLCASSYGLAGPQEQFFGPGTRLTVL.

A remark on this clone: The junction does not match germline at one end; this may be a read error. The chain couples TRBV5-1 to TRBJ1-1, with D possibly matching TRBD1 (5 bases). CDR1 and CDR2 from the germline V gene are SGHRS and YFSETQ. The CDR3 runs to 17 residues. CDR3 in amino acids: CTSSLEGGARPNTEAFF. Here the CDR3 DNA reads TGCACCAGCAGCTTGGAGGGTGGGGCACGTCCAAACACTGAAGCTTTCTTT. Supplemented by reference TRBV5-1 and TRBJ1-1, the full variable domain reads KAGVTQTPRYLIKTRGQQVTLSCSPISGHRSVSWYQQTPGQGLQFLFEYFSETQRNKGNFPGRFSGRQFSNSRSEMNVSTLELGDSALYLCTSSLEGGARPNTEAFFGQGTRLTVV.

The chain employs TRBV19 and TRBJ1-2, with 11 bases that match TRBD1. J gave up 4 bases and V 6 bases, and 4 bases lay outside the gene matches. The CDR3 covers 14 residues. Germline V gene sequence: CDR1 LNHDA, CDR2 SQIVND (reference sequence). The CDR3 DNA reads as TGTGCCAGTAGAAGGACAGGGGGCGGCTATGGCTACACCTTC. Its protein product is CASRRTGGGYGYTF.

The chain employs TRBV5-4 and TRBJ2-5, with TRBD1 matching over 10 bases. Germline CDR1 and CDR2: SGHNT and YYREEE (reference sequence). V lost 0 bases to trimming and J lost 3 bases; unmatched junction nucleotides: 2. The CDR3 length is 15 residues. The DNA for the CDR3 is TGTGCCAGCAGCTTGGCCGGACAGGGGGAAGAGACCCAGTACTTC. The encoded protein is CASSLAGQGEETQYF.

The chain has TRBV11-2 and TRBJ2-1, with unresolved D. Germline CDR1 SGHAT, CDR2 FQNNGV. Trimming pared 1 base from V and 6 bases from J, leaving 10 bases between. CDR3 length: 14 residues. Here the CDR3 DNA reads TGTGCCAGCAGCTTAGGCCGAGAACGCAATGAGCAGTTCTTC. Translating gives CASSLGRERNEQFF.

The chain's CDR3 is CASSLDPGLGVFFSYNEQFF. In nucleotides, the CDR3 is TGCGCCAGCAGCTTGGACCCGGGACTAGGTGTTTTCTTCTCCTACAATGAGCAGTTCTTC. The rearrangement links TRBV5-1 to TRBJ2-1; TRBD2 aligns across 8 bases. With 0 bases clipped from V and 0 bases from J, the junction kept 14 bases outside the gene matches. The germline CDR1 and CDR2 sequences are SGHRS and YFSETQ. The CDR3 runs 20 residues.

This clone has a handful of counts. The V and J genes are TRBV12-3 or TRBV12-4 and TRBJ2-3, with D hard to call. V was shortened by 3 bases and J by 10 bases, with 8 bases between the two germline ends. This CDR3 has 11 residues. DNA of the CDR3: TGTGCCAGCAGTTTTAATTTTGCGCAGTATTTT. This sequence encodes CASSFNFAQYF.

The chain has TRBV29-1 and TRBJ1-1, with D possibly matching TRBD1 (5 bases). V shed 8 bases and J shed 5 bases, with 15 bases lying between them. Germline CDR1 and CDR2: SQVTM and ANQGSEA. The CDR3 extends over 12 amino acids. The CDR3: CSQSSGVTEAFF. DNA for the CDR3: TGCAGCCAATCGTCGGGGGTTACTGAAGCTTTCTTT.

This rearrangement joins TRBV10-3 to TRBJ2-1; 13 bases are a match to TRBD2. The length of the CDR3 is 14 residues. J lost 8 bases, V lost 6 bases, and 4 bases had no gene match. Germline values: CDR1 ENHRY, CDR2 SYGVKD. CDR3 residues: CAIRTSGGKDEQFF. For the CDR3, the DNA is TGTGCCATCAGGACTAGCGGGGGGAAAGATGAGCAGTTCTTC.

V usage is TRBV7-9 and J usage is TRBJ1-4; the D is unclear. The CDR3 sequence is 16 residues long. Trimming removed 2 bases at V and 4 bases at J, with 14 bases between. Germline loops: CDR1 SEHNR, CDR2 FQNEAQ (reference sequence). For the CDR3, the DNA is TGTGCCAGCAGCTTATGGCAGAACCAGAATAATGAAAAACTGTTTTTT. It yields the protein CASSLWQNQNNEKLFF.

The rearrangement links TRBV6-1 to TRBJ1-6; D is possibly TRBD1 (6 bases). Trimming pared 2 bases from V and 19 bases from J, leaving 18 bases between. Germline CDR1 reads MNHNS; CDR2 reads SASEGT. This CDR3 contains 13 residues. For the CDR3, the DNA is TGTGCCAGCAGTGAACTTGTGCAGGGGACCTCTCACTTT. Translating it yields CASSELVQGTSHF.

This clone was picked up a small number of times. DNA for the CDR3: TGTGCCAGCAGCTCCGGGGGGGCCAGCTCAGAGACCCAGTACTTC. This codes for CASSSGGASSETQYF. The V call is TRBV11-2, the J call TRBJ2-5; TRBD2 aligns across 8 bases. The junction had 8 bases not matched to a gene; V was cut back by 4 bases and J by 4 bases. Germline V gene data show CDR1 as SGHAT and CDR2 as FQNNGV. The CDR3 covers 15 residues.

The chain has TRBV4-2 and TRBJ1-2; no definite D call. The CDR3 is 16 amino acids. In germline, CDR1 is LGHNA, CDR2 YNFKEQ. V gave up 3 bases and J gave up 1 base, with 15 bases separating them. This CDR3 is CASSQAIGRVNYGYTF. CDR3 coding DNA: TGTGCCAGCAGCCAGGCGATAGGGAGGGTTAACTATGGCTACACCTTC.